This is a list of T cell receptor beta chains from one sample in a study of early stage breast cancer tumors. Sequencing used immunoSEQ multiplex PCR; TCRdb keeps in-frame clones, though not all of them. The sample holds 5,500 to 7,000 clones, roughly 75% seen once. The source material was normal breast tissue next to the tumor. These receptor sequences come from a person aged 40-50 years with breast cancer. Each CDR3 is given with its conserved first and last residue. Each record gives: D gene, V gene, J gene, clone size, CDR3 DNA, CDR3 protein. A D gene is named only where the DNA matches it firmly. Size tells how often a clone was seen (once, few, many) or the class of an expanded clone, and some rows leave it out.

.	TRBV15	TRBJ2-5	.	TGTGCCACCAGCAGAGATAGGGGGCAAGAGACCCAGTACTTC	CATSRDRGQETQYF
.	TRBV5-5	TRBJ2-1	.	TGTGCCAGCAGCTTAAGTTTATGGGAGCAGTTCTTC	CASSLSLWEQFF
.	TRBV19	TRBJ1-4	.	TGTGCCAGTAGGCGGGCACGGGGAACAGTGGACAGTCGGAATGAAAAACTGTTTTTT	CASRRARGTVDSRNEKLFF
TRBD2	TRBV4-1	TRBJ2-2	.	TGCGCCAGCAGACGGACTAGCACCGGGGAGCTGTTTTTT	CASRRTSTGELFF
.	TRBV6-1	TRBJ2-5	.	TGTGCCAGCAGTGACAGGGGTTGGGAGACCCAGTACTTC	CASSDRGWETQYF
.	TRBV9	TRBJ1-1	.	TGTGCCAGCAGCGAAGGTGGAGAAGGCTGGGCTTTCTTT	CASSEGGEGWAFF
.	TRBV7-2	TRBJ1-1	.	TGTGCCAGCAGCTTAGAAAGGGCCCCCCAGAACACTGAAGCTTTCTTT	CASSLERAPQNTEAFF
TRBD2	TRBV19	TRBJ2-3	.	TGTGCCAGTAGTGCCTTGGCGGGAGGTCTAAAGGATACGCAGTATTTT	CASSALAGGLKDTQYF
.	TRBV19	TRBJ2-7	.	TGTGCCAGTAGGGAAGCGGGCTACGAGCAGTACTTC	CASREAGYEQYF
.	TRBV7-8	TRBJ1-1	.	TGTGCCAGCAGCCCAGGCCCCGGGAACACTGAAGCTTTCTTT	CASSPGPGNTEAFF
.	TRBV6-1	TRBJ1-6	.	TGTGCCAGCAGTGGCATGGTCGGGAGCTACTCGAATTCACCCCTCCACTTT	CASSGMVGSYSNSPLHF
.	TRBV27	TRBJ2-5	.	TGTGCCAGCAGTCCCTCGGCGTACCAAGAGACCCAGTACTTC	CASSPSAYQETQYF
.	TRBV7-2	TRBJ2-1	.	TGTGCCAGCAGCTGGAGTAGATCACAGGGTGAGCAGTTCTTC	CASSWSRSQGEQFF
TRBD2	TRBV10-1	TRBJ2-2	.	TGCGCCAGCGGGCGGGAGAGGGGCACCGGGGAGCTGTTTTTT	CASGRERGTGELFF
TRBD1	TRBV7-2	TRBJ2-1	.	TGTGCCAGCAGTCGAGGACAGGTCATCGATGAGCAGTTCTTC	CASSRGQVIDEQFF
.	TRBV7-6	TRBJ2-7	.	TGTGCCAGCAGCTTAGAAGGCCCACCCGGTTACGAGCAGTACTTC	CASSLEGPPGYEQYF
.	TRBV14	TRBJ1-4	.	TGTGCCAGCAGCCAAGTGGTGGGTGAAAAACTGTTTTTT	CASSQVVGEKLFF
.	TRBV6-4	TRBJ2-2	.	TGTGCCAGCAGTGACGGGACGAACACCGGGGAGCTGTTTTTT	CASSDGTNTGELFF
TRBD1	TRBV7-6	TRBJ1-2	.	TGTGCCAGCAGCTTACGCGGACAGGGCGTGGAAGGCTACACCTTC	CASSLRGQGVEGYTF
TRBD1	TRBV30	TRBJ1-5	.	TGTGCCTGGAGTAAGGGACAGGGGTATCGGGCCCAGCATTTT	CAWSKGQGYRAQHF
TRBD2	TRBV5-1	TRBJ2-7	.	TGCGCCAGCAGACGCGGACTAGCGGACGACGAGCAGTACTTC	CASRRGLADDEQYF
TRBD1	TRBV30	TRBJ2-3	.	TGTGCCTGGGGAGAACAGGGGACAGATACGCAGTATTTT	CAWGEQGTDTQYF
.	TRBV11-3	TRBJ1-4	.	TGTGCCAGCAGCTTACGGGAGCCCGCGACTAATGAAAAACTGTTTTTT	CASSLREPATNEKLFF
TRBD1	TRBV7-9	TRBJ1-3	.	TGTGCCAGCAGCCCTGGGACAGTCGGAAACACCATATATTTT	CASSPGTVGNTIYF
.	TRBV18	TRBJ1-3	.	TGTGCCAGCTCACCGGGCAGGAGCTCTGGAAACACCATATATTTT	CASSPGRSSGNTIYF
.	TRBV7-9	TRBJ2-7	.	TGTGCCAGCAGCTTAACCAGTACCTACGAGCAGTACTTC	CASSLTSTYEQYF
TRBD2	TRBV5-4	TRBJ2-1	.	TGTGCCAGTAACCCTTTGGGACTAGCGGGAGATGAGCAGTTCTTC	CASNPLGLAGDEQFF
TRBD2	TRBV18	TRBJ2-1	.	TGTGCCAGCTCACCACTTGGGACTAGCGGAGGATACAATGAGCAGTTCTTC	CASSPLGTSGGYNEQFF
.	TRBV10-3	TRBJ2-3	.	TGTGCCATCAGTGAAGGCGCGGATACGCAGTATTTT	CAISEGADTQYF
TRBD1	TRBV11-3	TRBJ2-7	.	TGTGCCAGCAGTCGACAGGGTCGCGCCTACGAGCAGTACTTC	CASSRQGRAYEQYF
TRBD1	TRBV6-5	TRBJ2-2	few	TGTGCCAGCAGTTACGGGGACAGCAACACCGGGGAGCTGTTTTTT	CASSYGDSNTGELFF
TRBD2	TRBV13	TRBJ2-5	once	TGTGCCAGCAGCCGCCTACTAGCGGGAGGCAGGGGGACCCAGTACTTC	CASSRLLAGGRGTQYF
TRBD2	TRBV5-1	TRBJ2-2	.	TGCGCCAGCAGCTTAGAGGCGGGAGTTGTCGGGGAGCTGTTTTTT	CASSLEAGVVGELFF
TRBD1	TRBV4-1	TRBJ2-4	.	TGCGCCAGCAGCCTAGGGCCTGGGACAGGCCTAGCCAAAAACATTCAGTACTTC	CASSLGPGTGLAKNIQYF
.	TRBV5-4	TRBJ2-1	.	TGTGCCAGCAGCCCGGATCGCGGAGTGGGTTTGGGGTCCTACAATGAGCAGTTCTTC	CASSPDRGVGLGSYNEQFF
TRBD1	TRBV28	TRBJ1-5	few	TGTGCCAGCATTCTCAGGGGGGGCAATCAGCCCCAGCATTTT	CASILRGGNQPQHF
.	TRBV5-1	TRBJ2-5	.	TGCGCCAGCAGCTCAGACAGATTAGAGACCCAGTACTTC	CASSSDRLETQYF
TRBD2	TRBV27	TRBJ2-7	large	TGTGCCAGCAGCTCAAACCGGGAGGGGCTCTCCGAGCAGTACTTC	CASSSNREGLSEQYF
.	TRBV10-1	TRBJ2-4	.	TGCGCCAGCAGGGGGGCGGCTAGCCACGAGGGGGGTGCCAAAAACATTCAGTACTTC	CASRGAASHEGGAKNIQYF
TRBD2	TRBV6-1	TRBJ2-1	.	TGTGCCAGCAGTGAATATAGCGGGAGTGGCTACAATGAGCAGTTCTTC	CASSEYSGSGYNEQFF
TRBD1	TRBV5-1	TRBJ1-4	.	TGCGCCAGCAGCTCCCTGGGACAGGGCGGTGAAAAACTGTTTTTT	CASSSLGQGGEKLFF
.	TRBV19	TRBJ2-7	.	TGTGCCAGTAGCGCTTCCCTAGCGTACTCCTACGAGCAGTACTTC	CASSASLAYSYEQYF
.	TRBV19	TRBJ1-4	few	TGTGCCAGTAGTACCCAGGGAGGCGATGAAAAACTGTTTTTT	CASSTQGGDEKLFF
TRBD1	TRBV7-9	TRBJ1-6	.	TGTGCCAGCAGCGGACAGGGTTGGAGTCATAATTCACCCCTCCACTTT	CASSGQGWSHNSPLHF
.	TRBV30	TRBJ1-1	.	TGTGCCTGGAGTGTCTCTTATATAGGTGGAGCTTTCTTT	CAWSVSYIGGAFF
TRBD2	TRBV10-2	TRBJ2-7	.	TGCGCCAGCAGACCTGGGACTAGCGGCTCCTACGAGCAGTACTTC	CASRPGTSGSYEQYF
.	TRBV4-1	TRBJ2-4	.	TGCGCCAGCAGCCATGATAGCCGGAATGGTTTAAGGTACTTC	CASSHDSRNGLRYF
.	TRBV28	TRBJ2-3	.	TGTGCCAGCAGTTCCATGGGGGGGACAGGCACAGATACGCAGTATTTT	CASSSMGGTGTDTQYF
TRBD2	TRBV7-9	TRBJ2-6	.	TGTGCCAGCAGCCCCCGAGCGGGGGGTTCGGGGGCCAACGTCCTGACTTTC	CASSPRAGGSGANVLTF
TRBD1	TRBV7-6	TRBJ1-1	.	TGTGCCAGCAGCGCACAGGGGGCGGCGGCGGTTGAAGCTTTCTTT	CASSAQGAAAVEAFF
TRBD1	TRBV15	TRBJ2-7	.	TGTGCCACCAGCACCGGACAGGGGGCTGACGAGCAGTACTTC	CATSTGQGADEQYF
.	TRBV5-5	TRBJ1-5	.	TGTGCCAGCAGCTTGAGAGGGGATGGACAGCCCCAGCATTTT	CASSLRGDGQPQHF
.	TRBV30	TRBJ2-7	.	TGTGCCTGGAGTGTTGGTTACGAGCAGTACTTC	CAWSVGYEQYF
TRBD2	TRBV7-6	TRBJ2-3	.	TGTGCCAGCAGCTTAGCGTCACTAGCGGGACGAGGAACAGATACGCAGTATTTT	CASSLASLAGRGTDTQYF
.	TRBV7-9	TRBJ2-3	.	TGTGCCAGCAGCGCACGAGAATCATATGGAGTCCGGGACACAGATACGCAGTATTTT	CASSARESYGVRDTDTQYF